These T cell receptor beta chains were read from a single sample in a study of blood T cells in healthy people across ages. TCRdb re-derived calls from the 5' RACE reads in MiXCR, one entry per CDR3 protein. Of around 1.1 million distinct CDR3 sequences in the sample, 35% to 40% are singletons; the top ten hold over 10%. Source material: blood. The receptors stem from a man younger than 35 in good health. Each CDR3 is given with its conserved first and last residue. A D gene is named only where the DNA matches it firmly. Not every row has a clone size; where given, it reads once, few, many or a size class.

TRBV5-1,TRBJ2-3,.,.,CASHPRQPVDTQYF,TGCGCCAGCCATCCCCGTCAACCCGTAGATACGCAGTATTTT
TRBV27,TRBJ1-1,.,.,CASSRLSGEGTEAFF,TGTGCCAGCAGCCGCCTTAGCGGGGAAGGGACTGAAGCTTTCTTT
TRBV6-1,TRBJ2-7,.,.,CASSESHWGYEQYF,TGTGCCAGCAGTGAATCCCACTGGGGCTACGAGCAGTACTTC
TRBV29-1,TRBJ1-2,.,few,CSVEDQGGYGYTF,TGCAGCGTTGAAGATCAAGGGGGCTATGGCTACACCTTC
TRBV28,TRBJ1-2,.,.,CASSLKPAATYGYTF,TGTGCCAGCAGTTTAAAGCCTGCAGCTACATATGGCTACACCTTC
TRBV20-1,TRBJ2-3,.,few,CSYQRGDRSSTDTQYF,TGCAGTTACCAGCGGGGGGACAGGTCTAGCACAGATACGCAGTATTTT
TRBV4-2,TRBJ2-7,.,.,CASSPPRGDNNEQYF,TGTGCCAGCAGCCCCCCCCGTGGTGACAACAATGAGCAGTACTTC
TRBV27,TRBJ1-5,TRBD1,few,CASSSRGLSNQPQHF,TGTGCCAGCAGCTCCAGGGGGTTAAGCAATCAGCCCCAGCATTTT
TRBV20-1,TRBJ1-1,.,few,CSARMDGMNTEAFF,TGCAGTGCTAGGATGGACGGGATGAACACTGAAGCTTTCTTT
TRBV28,TRBJ1-5,.,.,CASSLFQIRYSNQPQHF,TGTGCCAGCAGTTTATTTCAGATACGCTATAGCAATCAGCCCCAGCATTTT
TRBV7-8,TRBJ2-3,TRBD1,.,CASSLVGQGIDTQYF,TGTGCCAGCAGCTTAGTAGGACAGGGTATAGATACGCAGTATTTT
TRBV5-6,TRBJ2-5,.,many,CASSLLTGTPQETQYF,TGTGCCAGCAGCTTACTTACCGGGACGCCACAAGAGACCCAGTACTTC
TRBV14,TRBJ1-6,TRBD1,few,CASSQEHRGNSPLHF,TGTGCCAGCAGCCAAGAACACAGGGGCAATTCACCCCTCCACTTT
TRBV12-3/TRBV12-4,TRBJ2-1,.,many,CATRTGSAYNEQFF,TGTGCCACCCGAACGGGCAGTGCCTACAATGAGCAGTTCTTC
TRBV20-1,TRBJ1-1,.,many,CSARELGRGDTEAFF,TGCAGTGCTAGAGAGTTGGGGAGGGGGGACACTGAAGCTTTCTTT
TRBV11-1,TRBJ1-1,.,.,CASSARGGDTEAFF,TGTGCCAGCAGCGCCCGCGGGGGGGACACTGAAGCTTTCTTT
TRBV20-1,TRBJ1-5,.,few,CSASRMISNQPQHF,TGCAGTGCTAGTAGGATGATTAGCAATCAGCCCCAGCATTTT
TRBV12-3/TRBV12-4,TRBJ2-1,TRBD2,.,CASSRRLARFF,TGTGCCAGCAGTCGAAGACTAGCTCGGTTCTTC
TRBV7-2,TRBJ1-1,.,.,CASTLLGEAFF,TGTGCCAGCACCCTCCTTGGGGAAGCTTTCTTT
TRBV21-1,TRBJ2-7,.,.,CASSLTGRDWYEQYF,TGTGCCAGCAGTCTCACCGGCAGGGATTGGTACGAGCAGTACTTC
TRBV9,TRBJ2-4,TRBD2,.,CASSPGGNIQYF,TGTGCCAGCAGCCCGGGGGGGAACATTCAGTACTTC
TRBV25-1,TRBJ1-5,.,.,CASSESGIGSQPQHF,TGTGCCAGCAGTGAATCGGGAATAGGGAGCCAGCCCCAGCATTTT
TRBV9,TRBJ2-7,.,.,CASSVGQYHTYEQYF,TGTGCCAGCAGCGTTGGGCAGTACCACACCTACGAGCAGTACTTC
TRBV2,TRBJ1-4,TRBD1,many,CASTTSGTGNEKLFF,TGTGCCAGCACTACTTCCGGGACAGGGAACGAAAAACTGTTTTTT
TRBV4-1,TRBJ2-1,TRBD1,few,CASSQDDRGTGNEQFF,TGCGCCAGCAGCCAAGATGACCGGGGGACAGGCAATGAGCAGTTCTTC
TRBV6-5,TRBJ2-3,.,.,CASSYEGISTDTQYF,TGTGCCAGCAGTTACGAAGGGATTTCCACAGATACGCAGTATTTT
TRBV6-2/TRBV6-3,TRBJ2-1,.,.,CATTTTYNEQFF,TGTGCCACCACTACCACGTACAATGAGCAGTTCTTC
TRBV20-1,TRBJ1-2,.,few,CSAYRRVAGGYTF,TGCAGTGCTTACCGGAGGGTAGCGGGTGGCTACACCTTC
TRBV11-2,TRBJ2-1,TRBD2,.,CASSLVPRGAIDEQFF,TGTGCCAGCAGCTTAGTTCCGCGGGGGGCCATAGATGAGCAGTTCTTC
TRBV5-1,TRBJ2-1,.,many,CASSPIDQSSYNEQFF,TGCGCCAGCAGCCCAATCGATCAAAGCTCCTACAATGAGCAGTTCTTC
TRBV20-1,TRBJ1-5,.,few,CSALTYSNQPQHF,TGCAGTGCTTTGACATATAGCAATCAGCCCCAGCATTTT
TRBV4-3,TRBJ1-2,.,.,CASSQGTDERDYGYTF,TGCGCCAGCAGCCAAGGGACCGATGAAAGGGACTATGGCTACACCTTC
TRBV7-8,TRBJ1-5,TRBD1,.,CASSPGGQTNQPQHF,TGTGCCAGCAGTCCCGGGGGACAGACAAATCAGCCCCAGCATTTT
TRBV11-2,TRBJ2-1,TRBD2,many,CASSLDPSGGLGDEQFF,TGTGCCAGCAGCTTAGATCCTAGCGGGGGCCTCGGGGATGAGCAGTTCTTC
TRBV29-1,TRBJ1-1,TRBD1,.,CSVTGTGIRWTEAFF,TGCAGCGTTACCGGGACAGGGATAAGGTGGACTGAAGCTTTCTTT
TRBV15,TRBJ2-3,.,few,CATSVTPGSTDTQYF,TGTGCCACCAGCGTTACCCCAGGAAGCACAGATACGCAGTATTTT
TRBV6-5,TRBJ1-1,TRBD1,.,CASSYSITGGTEAFF,TGTGCCAGCAGTTACTCGATAACAGGGGGCACTGAAGCTTTCTTT
TRBV25-1,TRBJ1-1,.,.,CASRRQMNTEAFF,TGTGCCAGCAGAAGACAGATGAACACTGAAGCTTTCTTT
TRBV4-1,TRBJ1-2,.,few,CASSQDGRGNYGYTF,TGCGCCAGCAGCCAAGACGGCAGGGGTAACTATGGCTACACCTTC
TRBV7-2,TRBJ2-3,TRBD2,few,CASSTQRGGPDTQYF,TGTGCCAGCAGCACCCAGCGGGGGGGCCCAGATACGCAGTATTTT
TRBV29-1,TRBJ2-1,.,.,CSVPRGISSYNEQFF,TGCAGCGTCCCGCGGGGCATATCGTCCTACAATGAGCAGTTCTTC
TRBV13,TRBJ2-3,.,once,CACNRGGTDNTDTQYF,TGTGCCTGCAACAGAGGGGGGACTGACAACACAGATACGCAGTATTTT
TRBV2,TRBJ1-1,.,.,CASSVPGPRGLVAFF,TGTGCCAGCAGTGTCCCGGGCCCCCGAGGTCTGGTAGCTTTCTTT
TRBV21-1,TRBJ1-1,.,.,CASRLKGARNTEAFF,TGTGCCAGCCGACTCAAGGGGGCGAGGAACACTGAAGCTTTCTTT
TRBV29-1,TRBJ1-1,TRBD1,.,CSVEAGQDTEAFF,TGCAGCGTTGAAGCTGGACAGGACACTGAAGCTTTCTTT
TRBV9,TRBJ2-3,TRBD2,.,CASSVETSGVDTQYF,TGTGCCAGCAGCGTAGAAACTAGCGGAGTAGATACGCAGTATTTT
TRBV2,TRBJ2-5,TRBD2,.,CASSQGTSGPETQYF,TGTGCCAGCAGTCAAGGGACTAGCGGCCCCGAGACCCAGTACTTC
TRBV6-6,TRBJ2-3,TRBD1,once,CASSYPRRQGSGDTQYF,TGTGCCAGCAGTTACCCGAGACGACAGGGGTCGGGGGATACGCAGTATTTT
TRBV4-3,TRBJ2-3,TRBD2,.,CASSQDLLAGGSADTQYF,TGCGCCAGCAGCCAAGATCTGTTAGCGGGGGGGTCCGCAGATACGCAGTATTTT
TRBV6-1,TRBJ2-3,.,.,CASTGALNTDTQYF,TGTGCCAGCACAGGGGCGCTAAACACAGATACGCAGTATTTT
TRBV21-1,TRBJ1-1,.,few,CASSKVGAGAFF,.
TRBV29-1,TRBJ2-2,TRBD2,.,CSVELGGSTGELFF,TGCAGCGTTGAACTCGGGGGGAGCACCGGGGAGCTGTTTTTT
TRBV20-1,TRBJ1-2,.,many,CSARDYGSSSPYGYTF,TGCAGTGCTAGAGATTACGGCAGTTCTTCGCCATATGGCTACACCTTC
TRBV15,TRBJ2-3,TRBD2,.,CATSRYRAGVQDTQYF,TGTGCCACCAGCAGGTATCGAGCGGGGGTTCAAGATACGCAGTATTTT